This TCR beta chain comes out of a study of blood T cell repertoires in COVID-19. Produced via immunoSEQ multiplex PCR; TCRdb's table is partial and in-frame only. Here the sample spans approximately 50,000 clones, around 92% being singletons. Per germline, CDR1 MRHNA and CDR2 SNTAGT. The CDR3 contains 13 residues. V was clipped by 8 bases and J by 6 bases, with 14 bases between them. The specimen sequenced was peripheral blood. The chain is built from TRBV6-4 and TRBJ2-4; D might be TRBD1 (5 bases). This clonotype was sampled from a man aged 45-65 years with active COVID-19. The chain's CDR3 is CASVGARRNIQYF. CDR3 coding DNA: TGTGCCAGCGTTGGGGCGCGAAGAAACATTCAGTACTTC.